This T cell receptor (beta chain) was recovered during a study of shared clonotypes between healthy human individuals. In the original processing: Filtering of immunoSEQ junctional sequences could not match full-length read filtering. Profiling relied on immunoSEQ multiplex PCR, and the TCRdb table lists in-frame clones only, not all of them. Clonal size and the V and J genes are those of that table, whereas D and trimming came from the DNA. Among millions of clones, 85% to 95% were seen once, and the ten largest hold 0.13%. Every donor, a Caucasian adult, lived in Nashville, Tennessee. The CDR3 covers 14 residues. Germline values: CDR1 LNHDA, CDR2 SQIVND (reference sequence). The V gene lost 1 base and the J gene lost 7 bases, with 13 bases spanning the gap.

The source of this sequence is a man aged 18-30 years in good health. This rearrangement joins TRBV19 to TRBJ2-5, with TRBD1 as a possible D gene (5 bases). The material sequenced was naive CD4+ T cells sorted from blood. Specified subset: CD45RA+ positively selected. The CDR3 loop is CASSIGQGRRTQYF. For the CDR3, the DNA is TGTGCCAGTAGTATAGGCCAGGGCAGGAGGACCCAGTACTTC.